These 2 T cell receptor beta chains were sequenced from one sample in a study of cytomegalovirus exposure and HLA in healthy donors. 60 Vbeta and 13 Jbeta primers were used in PCR. Measured with immunoSEQ multiplex PCR; TCRdb has only the in-frame clones, and not every one. Counted here are 65,000 to 90,000 clones, 70% to 85% occurring once; the ten biggest clones make up roughly 2.5%. Sequenced material: PBMCs. These TCRs come from a man aged 30 to 45 in good health and CMV-seronegative.

The chain has TRBV6-1 and TRBJ1-3; D remains ambiguous. The V gene's germline CDR1 is MNHNS and CDR2 SASEGT. This CDR3 has 11 residues. V was shortened by 8 bases and J by 8 bases, with 10 bases between the two germline ends. The CDR3 spells CASFSGYTIYF. The CDR3 DNA sequence: TGTGCCAGCTTTTCGGGATACACCATATATTTT.

The rearrangement joins TRBV5-4 to TRBJ1-2; D ambiguous. Germline values: CDR1 SGHNT, CDR2 YYREEE (reference sequence). V lost 4 bases and J lost 5, with 9 bases in between. This CDR3 contains 12 residues. CDR3 nucleotide sequence: TGTGCCAGCAGCCCGCCGGGGTATGGCTACACCTTC. Amino acids: CASSPPGYGYTF.